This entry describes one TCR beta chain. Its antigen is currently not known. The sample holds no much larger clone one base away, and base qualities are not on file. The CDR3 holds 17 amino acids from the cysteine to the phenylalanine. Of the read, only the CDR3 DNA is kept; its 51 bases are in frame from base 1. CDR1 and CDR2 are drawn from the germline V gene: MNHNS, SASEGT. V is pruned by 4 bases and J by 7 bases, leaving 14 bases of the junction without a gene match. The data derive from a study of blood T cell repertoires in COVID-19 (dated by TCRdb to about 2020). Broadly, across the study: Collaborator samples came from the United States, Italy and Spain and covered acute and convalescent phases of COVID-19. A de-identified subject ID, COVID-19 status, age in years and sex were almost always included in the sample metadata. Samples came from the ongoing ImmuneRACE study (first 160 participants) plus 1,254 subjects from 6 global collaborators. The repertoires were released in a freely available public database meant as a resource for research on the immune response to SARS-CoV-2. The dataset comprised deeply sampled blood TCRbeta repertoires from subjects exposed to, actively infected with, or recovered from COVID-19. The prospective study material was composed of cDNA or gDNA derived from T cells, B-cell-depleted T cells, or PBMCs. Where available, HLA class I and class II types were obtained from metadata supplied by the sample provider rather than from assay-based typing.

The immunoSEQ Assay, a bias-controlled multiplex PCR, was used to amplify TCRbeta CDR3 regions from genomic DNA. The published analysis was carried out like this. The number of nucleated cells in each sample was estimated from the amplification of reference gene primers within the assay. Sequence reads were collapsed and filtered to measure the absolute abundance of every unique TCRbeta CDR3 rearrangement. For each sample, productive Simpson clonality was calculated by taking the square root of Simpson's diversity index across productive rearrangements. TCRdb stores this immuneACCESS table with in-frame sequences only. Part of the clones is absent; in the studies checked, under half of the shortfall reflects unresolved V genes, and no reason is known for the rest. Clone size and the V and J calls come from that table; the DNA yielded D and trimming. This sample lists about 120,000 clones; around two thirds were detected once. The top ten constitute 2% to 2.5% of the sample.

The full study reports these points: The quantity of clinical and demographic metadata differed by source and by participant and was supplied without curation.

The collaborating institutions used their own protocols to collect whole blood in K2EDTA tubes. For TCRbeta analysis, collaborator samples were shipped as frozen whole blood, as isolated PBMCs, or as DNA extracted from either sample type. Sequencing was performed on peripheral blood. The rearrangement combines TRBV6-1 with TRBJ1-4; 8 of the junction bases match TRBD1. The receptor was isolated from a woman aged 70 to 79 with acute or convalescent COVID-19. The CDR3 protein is CASSAGDRWASREKLFF. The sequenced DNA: TGTGCCAGCAGTGCTGGGGACAGGTGGGCTTCACGTGAAAAACTGTTTTTT.